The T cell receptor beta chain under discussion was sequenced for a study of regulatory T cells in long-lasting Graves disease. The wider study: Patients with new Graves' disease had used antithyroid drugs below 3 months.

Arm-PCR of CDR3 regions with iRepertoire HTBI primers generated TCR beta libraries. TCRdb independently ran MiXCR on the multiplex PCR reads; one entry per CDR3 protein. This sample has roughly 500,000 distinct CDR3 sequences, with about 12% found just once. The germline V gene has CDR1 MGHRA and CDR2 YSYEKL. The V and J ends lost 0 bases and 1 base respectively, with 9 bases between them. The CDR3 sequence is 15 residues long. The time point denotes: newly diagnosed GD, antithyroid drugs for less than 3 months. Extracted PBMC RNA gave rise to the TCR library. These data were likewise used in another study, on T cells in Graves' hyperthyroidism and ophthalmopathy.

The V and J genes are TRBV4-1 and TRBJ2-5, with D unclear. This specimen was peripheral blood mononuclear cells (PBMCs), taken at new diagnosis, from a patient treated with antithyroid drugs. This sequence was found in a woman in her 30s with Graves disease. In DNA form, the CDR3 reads TGCGCCAGCAGCCAAGAAAGGCAGGTCCAAGAGACCCAGTACTTC. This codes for CASSQERQVQETQYF.